The 22 T cell receptor beta chains in this list originate from one sample, sequenced in a study of Ad26.COV2.S vaccination and SARS-CoV-2 variants. Assay used: immunoSEQ multiplex PCR; TCRdb lists only in-frame clones, some missing. The data contain about 420,000 clones, roughly 90% of them singletons. The treatment was: 15 to 20 received Ad26.COV2.S at low or high dose, single or two shots; about five received placebo; per-sample allocation not given. Specimen acquisition occurred on day 63 following the initial vaccine or placebo injection. The material was peripheral blood, obtained in a trial of Ad26.COV2.S vaccine versus placebo. These receptors were obtained from a person aged 18 to 59 who received the Ad26.COV2.S COVID-19 vaccine or a placebo.

This chain links TRBV6-6 with TRBJ1-5; D is uncertain. Germline CDR1 and CDR2: MNHNY and SVGAGI (reference sequence). The CDR3 loop spans 14 amino acids. Trimming stripped 2 bases from V and 6 bases from J, with 11 bases between. The CDR3 region is CASSYGSKFQPQHF. The CDR3, as DNA: TGTGCCAGCAGTTACGGCAGCAAGTTTCAGCCCCAGCATTTT.

The V call is TRBV18, the J call TRBJ2-1; 8 bases are a match to TRBD1. Per germline, CDR1 KGHSH and CDR2 LQKENI. This CDR3 has 18 residues. V was pared by 2 bases and J by 4 bases, with 13 bases of the junction left unmatched. In nucleotides, the CDR3 is TGTGCCAGCTCACCAAACGGCCGAGGGACAGGCCAATACAATGAGCAGTTCTTC. Amino acid sequence: CASSPNGRGTGQYNEQFF.

The rearrangement joins TRBV4-3 to TRBJ1-2, with TRBD1 as a possible D gene (5 bases). The CDR3 has 15 residues. Germline CDR1 reads LGHNA; CDR2 reads YSLEER. The V end lost 6 bases, the J end lost 0 bases, and 14 bases lay between the germline ends. CDR3 DNA sequence: TGCGCCAGCAGTGACCAGGGTTTTACTAACTATGGCTACACCTTC. It yields the protein CASSDQGFTNYGYTF.

The chain links TRBV4-3 to TRBJ2-5, with D maybe TRBD2 (5 bases). The germline V gene encodes CDR1 LGHNA and CDR2 YSLEER. The CDR3 has 13 amino acids. The germline V and J ends were trimmed by 0 bases and 5 bases, with 7 bases remaining between them. The CDR3 sequence is CASSQDPGETQYF. CDR3 coding DNA: TGCGCCAGCAGCCAAGACCCGGGGGAGACCCAGTACTTC.

The chain joins TRBV19 to TRBJ2-3; D ambiguous. The germline V gene has CDR1 LNHDA and CDR2 SQIVND (reference sequence). This CDR3 is 12 amino acids long. With 6 bases removed from V and 1 base from J, the gap between germline ends came to 5 bases. CDR3 region: CASSWRTDTQYF. The CDR3 DNA reads TGTGCCAGTAGCTGGCGCACAGATACGCAGTATTTT. Complete variable domain (other parts from reference TRBV19 and TRBJ2-3): DGGITQSPKYLFRKEGQNVTLSCEQNLNHDAMYWYRQDPGQGLRLIYYSQIVNDFQKGDIAEGYSVSREKKESFPLTVTSAQKNPTAFYLCASSWRTDTQYFGPGTRLTVL.

The chain links TRBV27 to TRBJ1-2; TRBD1 might be the D (5 bases). Germline V CDR1 and CDR2: MNHEY, SMNVEV (reference sequence). This CDR3 contains 17 residues. V lost 5 bases and J 2 bases, leaving 21 bases between the germline ends. The CDR3 sequence: CASSLLGGLTENYGYTF. CDR3 sequence (DNA): TGTGCCAGCAGTCTCCTCGGGGGGTTAACTGAGAACTATGGCTACACCTTC.

The gene calls are TRBV29-1 and TRBJ2-7; 10 bases line up with TRBD1. V was clipped by 3 bases and J by 6 bases; unmatched bases: 2. This CDR3 is built from 12 residues. CDR1 is SQVTM and CDR2 is ANQGSEA in the germline V gene. CDR3 sequence (DNA): TGCAGCGTTGAGTGGACAGGGGGCGAGCAGTACTTC. Its translation is CSVEWTGGEQYF.

The chain employs TRBV5-5 and TRBJ1-2; 7 nucleotides align to TRBD1. This CDR3 is built from 18 residues. Trimming cost V 2 bases and J 0 bases; bases outside gene matches: 13. Germline CDR1 and CDR2: SGHKS and YYEKEE (reference sequence). CDR3 nucleotide sequence: TGTGCCAGCAGCTTAGAGGGGGCACTAGCCTCTGCTAACTATGGCTACACCTTC. Protein product: CASSLEGALASANYGYTF. Variable domain in full (rest from reference TRBV5-5 and TRBJ1-2): DAGVTQSPTHLIKTRGQQVTLRCSPISGHKSVSWYQQVLGQGPQFIFQYYEKEERGRGNFPDRFSARQFPNYSSELNVNALLLGDSALYLCASSLEGALASANYGYTFGSGTRLTVV.

The chain recombines TRBV27 with TRBJ1-5, with D hard to call. Germline assignment: CDR1 MNHEY and CDR2 SMNVEV (reference sequence). Trimming took 3 bases from V and 3 from J, leaving 6 bases between them. CDR3 length: 13 amino acids. CDR3 in DNA: TGTGCCAGCAGTTTGACCGACAATCAGCCCCAGCATTTT. Residues: CASSLTDNQPQHF.

This clone was seen just once. The chain links TRBV27 to TRBJ1-5; D may be TRBD1 (6 bases). Per germline, CDR1 MNHEY and CDR2 SMNVEV (reference sequence). This CDR3 contains 16 residues. V lost 4 bases, J lost 1 base, and 14 bases lay in between. The CDR3 here is CASSSLGGRSNQPQHF. CDR3 DNA sequence: TGTGCCAGCAGTTCCCTTGGGGGGCGAAGCAATCAGCCCCAGCATTTT.

The rearrangement links TRBV15 to TRBJ2-2; D ambiguous. This CDR3 spans 13 amino acids. CDR1 is LNHNV and CDR2 is YYDKDF in the germline V gene (reference sequence). Trimming stripped 5 bases from V and 4 bases from J, with 8 bases between. The DNA for the CDR3 is TGTGCCACCAGCCGCCGGGTCACCGGGGAGCTGTTTTTT. Its protein product is CATSRRVTGELFF.

The chain couples TRBV6-5 to TRBJ1-1; TRBD1 matches at 11 bases. Germline V CDR1 and CDR2: MNHEY, SVGAGI. The V segment lost 2 bases and the J segment 0 bases; nucleotides outside the gene matches: 2. This CDR3 has 16 amino acids. CDR3 coding DNA: TGTGCCAGCAGTTACGGGACAGGGGGGGTGAACACTGAAGCTTTCTTT. The encoded protein is CASSYGTGGVNTEAFF.

The chain recombines TRBV6-6 with TRBJ1-5, with D uncertain. Germline V gives CDR1 MNHNY, CDR2 SVGAGI (reference sequence). The germline V and J ends were trimmed by 5 bases and 7 bases, with 18 bases remaining between them. This CDR3 comprises 15 residues. The CDR3 reads CASSREAGVGQPQHF. CDR3 nucleotides: TGTGCCAGCAGTCGCGAAGCTGGGGTAGGGCAGCCCCAGCATTTT.

The chain is built from TRBV3-1 (or the pseudogene TRBV3-2) and TRBJ1-2, with 9 bases fitting TRBD1. Germline V CDR1 and CDR2: LGHDT, YNNKEL (reference sequence). Losses at the gene ends were 5 bases for V and 7 bases for J; bases not matched to a gene: 11. The CDR3 loop spans 15 amino acids. This CDR3 is CASSALGTGLGGYTF. The CDR3 bases are TGTGCCAGCAGCGCTCTAGGGACAGGGCTAGGTGGCTACACCTTC.

The chain joins TRBV29-1 to TRBJ1-6; D perhaps matches TRBD1 (6 bases). This CDR3 comprises 13 residues. Germline V gene data show CDR1 as SQVTM and CDR2 as ANQGSEA. V lost 6 bases, J lost 8 bases, and 14 bases lay in between. CDR3: CSVGDNRDSPLHF. The CDR3 DNA follows: TGCAGCGTAGGAGATAACAGGGATTCACCCCTCCACTTT.

The chain is built from TRBV27 and TRBJ2-5, with D perhaps matching TRBD1 or TRBD2 (5 bases each). Germline V gene lookup returns CDR1 MNHEY and CDR2 SMNVEV (reference sequence). V lost 2 bases and J 1 base, leaving 11 bases between the germline ends. The CDR3 is 15 residues long. The DNA of the CDR3 is TGTGCCAGCAGTTTAGAGGGGCCCCCCCAAGAGACCCAGTACTTC. Translation gives CASSLEGPPQETQYF.

The genes are TRBV3-1 (or the pseudogene TRBV3-2) and TRBJ2-3; possibly TRBD1 for D (5 bases). The CDR3 sequence is 13 residues long. Deletions cut 8 bases from V and 2 bases from J, with 11 bases between. CDR1 and CDR2 from the germline V gene are LGHDT and YNNKEL (reference sequence). For the CDR3, the DNA is TGTGCCAGCGGGGCCAGTAACACAGATACGCAGTATTTT. Its translation is CASGASNTDTQYF.

This clone has a count of ten or more. The V call is TRBV28, the J call TRBJ2-5; D is possibly TRBD1 or TRBD2 (5 bases each). This CDR3 comprises 15 residues. Germline V lookup: CDR1 MDHEN, CDR2 SYDVKM. Trimming removed 5 bases from V and 5 bases from J, with 18 bases in between. The CDR3 DNA follows: TGTGCCAGCAGTACTCAGGGACCTCTCAGGGAGACCCAGTACTTC. Protein: CASSTQGPLRETQYF. Using reference TRBV28 and TRBJ2-5 for the parts outside the CDR3, the full variable domain is DVKVTQSSRYLVKRTGEKVFLECVQDMDHENMFWYRQDPGLGLRLIYFSYDVKMKEKGDIPEGYSVSREKKERFSLILESASTNQTSMYLCASSTQGPLRETQYFGPGTRLLVL.

The chain carries TRBV6-4 and TRBJ1-1; possibly TRBD1 for D (5 bases). This CDR3 is built from 14 residues. V was pared by 0 bases and J by 11 bases, with 16 bases between. In germline, CDR1 is MRHNA, CDR2 SNTAGT. The CDR3 DNA reads as TGTGCCAGCAGTGACTCACGGGGGGATGTGAGCGCTTTCTTT. Residues: CASSDSRGDVSAFF.

The rearrangement links TRBV11-2 to TRBJ2-7; TRBD1 agrees at 7 bases. The J segment lost 7 bases and the V segment lost 5 bases, leaving 17 bases of the junction unmatched. This CDR3 is 16 amino acids long. Germline assignment: CDR1 SGHAT and CDR2 FQNNGV. The CDR3 is CASSPRSRAQGLEQYF. The CDR3 coding sequence is TGTGCCAGCAGCCCCCGGTCGAGGGCACAGGGGCTAGAGCAGTACTTC.

The V gene is TRBV11-2, the J gene TRBJ1-2; D is unclear. Trimming left V 5 bases short and J 3 bases short, with 10 bases between. The CDR3 has 13 amino acids. Per germline, CDR1 SGHAT and CDR2 FQNNGV. CDR3 residues: CASSPRKDYGYTF. CDR3 sequence (DNA): TGTGCCAGCAGCCCGCGTAAAGACTATGGCTACACCTTC. The entire variable domain, with the rest obtained from reference TRBV11-2 and TRBJ1-2, is as follows: EAGVAQSPRYKIIEKRQSVAFWCNPISGHATLYWYQQILGQGPKLLIQFQNNGVVDDSQLPKDRFSAERLKGVDSTLKIQPAKLEDSAVYLCASSPRKDYGYTFGSGTRLTVV.

The gene calls are TRBV7-9 and TRBJ2-3; D is uncertain. The CDR3 has 15 amino acids. The germline V and J ends were trimmed by 1 base and 1 base, with 9 bases remaining between them. From germline, CDR1 is SEHNR and CDR2 FQNEAQ (reference sequence). In nucleotides, the CDR3 is TGTGCCAGCAGCTTAGTATTTTCGGGCACAGATACGCAGTATTTT. Protein product: CASSLVFSGTDTQYF.